Listed below are T cell receptor beta chains from one sample, sequenced in a study of regulatory and conventional T cells in RAG deficiency. The method was immunoSEQ multiplex PCR; TCRdb's version includes in-frame clones alone and lacks a portion of them. The sample has approximately 21,000 clones, around 97% seen once; the top ten hold around 1.2%. These data were also filed under a second study, of regulatory T cells.

Material for sequencing was CD25- CD4+ T cells sorted from blood. The receptors come from a human donor in good health. Both conserved end residues are part of each CDR3. The order of the fields is CDR3 protein, CDR3 DNA, J gene, V gene, D gene, clone size. A D gene is named only where the DNA matches it firmly. The size entry is marked missing in some rows and otherwise reads once, few, many or a size class.

CDR3 protein: CASSKTTGGNYQPQHF
CDR3 DNA: TGTGCCAGTAGCAAAACGACAGGGGGCAACTATCAGCCCCAGCATTTT
J gene: TRBJ1-5
V gene: TRBV19
D gene: TRBD1
clone size: -

CDR3 protein: CASSRQFMGQGADEQFF
CDR3 DNA: TGTGCCAGCAGTCGCCAGTTCATGGGACAGGGCGCTGATGAGCAGTTCTTC
J gene: TRBJ2-1
V gene: TRBV5-4
D gene: TRBD1
clone size: -

CDR3 protein: CASSSHHSGTYEQYF
CDR3 DNA: TGTGCCAGCAGTTCCCACCATTCAGGGACCTACGAGCAGTACTTC
J gene: TRBJ2-7
V gene: TRBV6-9
D gene: -
clone size: once

CDR3 protein: CASSSGLAGKTQYF
CDR3 DNA: TGTGCCAGCAGTTCGGGACTAGCGGGGAAGACCCAGTACTTC
J gene: TRBJ2-5
V gene: TRBV28
D gene: TRBD2
clone size: -

CDR3 protein: CASTGGHGYTF
CDR3 DNA: TGTGCCAGTACAGGGGGCCATGGCTACACCTTC
J gene: TRBJ1-2
V gene: TRBV19
D gene: TRBD1
clone size: -

CDR3 protein: CASSYRGGTFF
CDR3 DNA: TGTGCCAGCAGTTACAGGGGAGGAACTTTCTTT
J gene: TRBJ1-1
V gene: TRBV27
D gene: TRBD1
clone size: -

CDR3 protein: CASSLGHANEKLFF
CDR3 DNA: TGCGCCAGCAGCTTGGGACATGCTAATGAAAAACTGTTTTTT
J gene: TRBJ1-4
V gene: TRBV5-1
D gene: -
clone size: -

CDR3 protein: CASSYGRPGYTIYF
CDR3 DNA: TGTGCCAGCAGTTACGGGAGGCCCGGATACACCATATATTTT
J gene: TRBJ1-3
V gene: TRBV6-5
D gene: -
clone size: once

CDR3 protein: CATSREGTGGAKNIQYF
CDR3 DNA: TGTGCCACCAGCAGAGAGGGCACAGGGGGAGCCAAAAACATTCAGTACTTC
J gene: TRBJ2-4
V gene: TRBV15
D gene: TRBD1
clone size: -

CDR3 protein: CASSTTLGGPQHF
CDR3 DNA: TGTGCCAGCAGCACAACCCTGGGGGGGCCCCAGCATTTT
J gene: TRBJ1-5
V gene: TRBV9
D gene: -
clone size: -

CDR3 protein: CASSLITGTGGLTNEKLFF
CDR3 DNA: TGTGCCAGCAGCTTGATTACCGGGACAGGGGGCCTAACTAATGAAAAACTGTTTTTT
J gene: TRBJ1-4
V gene: TRBV7-9
D gene: TRBD1
clone size: -

CDR3 protein: CASSYSERSGTEAFF
CDR3 DNA: TGTGCCAGCAGTTACTCCGAACGCTCGGGGACTGAAGCTTTCTTT
J gene: TRBJ1-1
V gene: TRBV6-6
D gene: -
clone size: -

CDR3 protein: CASSQGADSPLHF
CDR3 DNA: TGTGCCAGTAGTCAGGGGGCAGATTCACCCCTCCACTTT
J gene: TRBJ1-6
V gene: TRBV19
D gene: TRBD1
clone size: -

CDR3 protein: CASSFGPGVYNEQFF
CDR3 DNA: -
J gene: TRBJ2-1
V gene: TRBV5-1
D gene: -
clone size: -

CDR3 protein: CASSLAMGAGTHGYTF
CDR3 DNA: TGTGCCAGCAGCTTGGCCATGGGGGCAGGAACTCATGGCTACACCTTC
J gene: TRBJ1-2
V gene: TRBV7-2
D gene: -
clone size: -